The next 3 T cell receptor beta chains were all read from a single sample in a study of cytomegalovirus exposure and HLA in healthy donors. Primers: 60 Vbeta forward and 13 Jbeta reverse. This table comes from immunoSEQ multiplex PCR, and its TCRdb copy is limited to in-frame clones, with some not included. The sample consists of 70,000 to 95,000 clones, 70% to 90% of them appearing once. Specimen: PBMCs. These TCRs come from a man aged 18 to 29 in good health and CMV-seronegative.

The J gene is TRBJ2-3, the V gene TRBV7-6; D is possibly TRBD2 (7 bases). This CDR3 region has 15 residues. In germline, CDR1 is SGHVS, CDR2 FNYEAQ. Trimming cost V 3 bases and J 6 bases, with 16 bases left between them. CDR3 bases: TGTGCCAGCAGCTTCGGCGGGGGCCCGGGGGATACGCAGTATTTT. This sequence encodes CASSFGGGPGDTQYF.

This clone has a single count. The chain recombines TRBV7-3 with TRBJ2-6, with 8 bases matching TRBD1. The V gene's germline CDR1 is SGHTA and CDR2 FQGTGA. The junction had 17 bases not matched to a gene; V was cut back by 4 bases and J by 6 bases. The CDR3 spans 19 residues. The CDR3 region has the DNA TGTGCCAGCAGCTCCCCTCCGAGGGGCAGGGGGCCCGAGGCCAACGTCCTGACTTTC. This translates into CASSSPPRGRGPEANVLTF.

The CDR3 spells CASSLAPLGYTF. CDR3 bases: TGTGCCAGCAGCTTAGCCCCCCTTGGCTACACCTTC. J is TRBJ1-2 and V is TRBV11-2; D is uncertain. CDR1 and CDR2 from the germline V gene are SGHAT and FQNNGV. The CDR3 has 12 residues. Trimming cost V 1 base and J 7 bases, with 7 bases left between them. The complete variable domain, with remaining parts taken from reference TRBV11-2 and TRBJ1-2, reads EAGVAQSPRYKIIEKRQSVAFWCNPISGHATLYWYQQILGQGPKLLIQFQNNGVVDDSQLPKDRFSAERLKGVDSTLKIQPAKLEDSAVYLCASSLAPLGYTFGSGTRLTVV.